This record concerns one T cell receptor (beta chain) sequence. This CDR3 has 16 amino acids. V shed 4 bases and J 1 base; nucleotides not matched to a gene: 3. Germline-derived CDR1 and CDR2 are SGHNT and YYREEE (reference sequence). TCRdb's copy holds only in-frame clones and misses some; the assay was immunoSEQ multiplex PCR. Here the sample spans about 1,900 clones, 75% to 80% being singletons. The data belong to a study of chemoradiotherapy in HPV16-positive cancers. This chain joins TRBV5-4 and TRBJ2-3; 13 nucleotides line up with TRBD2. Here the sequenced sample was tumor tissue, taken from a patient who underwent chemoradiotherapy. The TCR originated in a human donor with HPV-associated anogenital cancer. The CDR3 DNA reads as TGTGCCAGCAGCACTGGGACTAGCGGGGGCACAGATACGCAGTATTTT. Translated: CASSTGTSGGTDTQYF.